Described below is a single T cell receptor (beta chain) sequence and its context. These data belong to a study of cytomegalovirus exposure and HLA in healthy donors. 13 Jbeta primers and 60 Vbeta primers were used for the PCR. TCRdb keeps only in-frame clones here, not all; method: immunoSEQ multiplex PCR. The sample yields approximately 190,000 clones, approximately 70% seen once. Germline V CDR1 and CDR2: SGDLS, YYNGEE. The CDR3 totals 15 residues. V shed 3 bases and J 5 bases; nucleotides not matched to a gene: 5. The V and J genes are TRBV9 and TRBJ1-6; 7 positions agree with TRBD1. The clonotype originates from a woman in her thirties in good health and CMV-seronegative. The sequencing sample was made of PBMCs. This CDR3 is CASSARQGNNSPLHF. The CDR3 DNA sequence: TGTGCCAGCAGCGCCAGACAGGGAAATAATTCACCCCTCCACTTT.